This T cell receptor (beta chain) was captured in a study of T cells after yellow fever vaccination. Worth noting for this clonotype: The antigen is unknown.

Study-level results: The secondary T-cell response peaked on day 5, not day 15, but was weaker. The study re-detected most primary-vaccination clones after the booster (about 96% CD4, around 90% CD8).

Generation of TCR cDNA used 5'RACE template switching (which added a universal primer site and UMIs). TCRdb reprocessed the 5' RACE reads with MiXCR, giving one entry per CDR3 protein. The data show 170,000 or so distinct CDR3 sequences, approximately 9.7% seen once. This sequence originates from a man aged 18 to 29 who received the YFV17D yellow fever vaccine. This specimen was CD8+ T cells sorted from PBMCs, taken 45 days after the yellow fever booster vaccination.

CDR3 nucleotide sequence: TGCGCCAGCAGCCAGCCTAGCGAATCTAGCACAGATACGCAGTATTTT. Translating gives CASSQPSESSTDTQYF. The chain links TRBV4-1 to TRBJ2-3, with D possibly TRBD2 on 6 matching bases. V was pared by 3 bases and J by 0 bases, with 13 bases between. From germline, CDR1 is MGHRA and CDR2 YSYEKL. CDR3 length equals 16 residues.